Listed below are T cell receptor beta chains from one sample, sequenced in a study of cytomegalovirus exposure and HLA in healthy donors. Some clones are missing from TCRdb's copy, which holds only in-frame ones; the method was immunoSEQ multiplex PCR. The sample has under 200,000 clones; approximately 80% are singletons. Sequenced: PBMCs. The origin of the receptors is a woman in her twenties or thirties in good health and CMV-seronegative. CDR3s include the opening cysteine and the closing phenylalanine or tryptophan. The D gene is left open where the match is weak. The size entry is marked missing in some rows and otherwise reads once, few, many or a size class.

D	length	size	J	V	DNA	CDR3
.	17	.	TRBJ2-2	TRBV21-1	TGTGCCAGCAGTCAGAACAGGGTTCCAACCTTCACCGGGGAGCTGTTTTTT	CASSQNRVPTFTGELFF
TRBD1	15	.	TRBJ1-2	TRBV11-2	TGTGCCAGCTCCCGGGACAGGGCCAATGGCTATGGCTACACCTTC	CASSRDRANGYGYTF
TRBD1	14	.	TRBJ1-1	TRBV2	TGTGCCAGCACCCCGGGACAGGGTATTACTGAAGCTTTCTTT	CASTPGQGITEAFF
TRBD1	15	.	TRBJ1-1	TRBV6-1	TGTGCCAGCAGTTCAGCGACAGGGTCGGACACTGAAGCTTTCTTT	CASSSATGSDTEAFF
.	12	few	TRBJ1-2	TRBV7-6	TGTGCCAGCAGCGCCAGAGGGCACGGCTACACCTTC	CASSARGHGYTF
.	16	.	TRBJ1-5	TRBV19	TGTGCCAGTACCCCAGGAGGGGCCGGGGGGTATCAGCCCCAGCATTTT	CASTPGGAGGYQPQHF
.	14	.	TRBJ2-3	TRBV19	TGTGCCATCAGAGGGGGCAGGGAGGCAGATACGCAGTATTTT	CAIRGGREADTQYF
.	15	.	TRBJ2-5	TRBV11-2	TGTGCCAGCAGCTTAGATGGACTTTTCCAGGAGACCCAGTACTTC	CASSLDGLFQETQYF
TRBD1	15	.	TRBJ2-7	TRBV27	TGTGCCAGCAGTCCATCTCCCGGGACAGTCTACGAGCAGTACTTC	CASSPSPGTVYEQYF
TRBD1	16	.	TRBJ2-1	TRBV7-2	TGTGCCAGCAGCTCTACCGGGACAGGGGCCTACAATGAGCAGTTCTTC	CASSSTGTGAYNEQFF
.	11	.	TRBJ2-7	TRBV7-2	TGTGCCAGCAGCTTCACCTACGAGCAGTACTTC	CASSFTYEQYF
TRBD1	15	.	TRBJ2-7	TRBV6-5	TGTGCCAGCAGCAGGCGGCCAGGGGGCTCCTACGAGCAGTACTTC	CASSRRPGGSYEQYF
TRBD2	18	.	TRBJ2-5	TRBV10-3	TGTGCCATCAGTGACTCTAGCGGGGCTACCCAGTACCAAGAGACCCAGTACTTC	CAISDSSGATQYQETQYF
TRBD2	18	.	TRBJ2-4	TRBV11-2	TGTGCCAGCAGCTTAGATCTAAGGGCGGGGGATAGAAGCGGCATTCAGTACTTC	CASSLDLRAGDRSGIQYF
.	15	once	TRBJ1-2	TRBV5-4	TGTGCCAGCACTGAAGACTTGGGACAACGGGGTGGCTACACCTTC	CASTEDLGQRGGYTF
TRBD2	17	once	TRBJ2-1	TRBV10-3	TGTGCCATCAGTGAGTATCGACTAGCGGGACCCGACAATGAGCAGTTCTTC	CAISEYRLAGPDNEQFF